This is a list of T cell receptor beta chains from one sample in a study of T-cell reconstitution after alpha-beta-depleted transplantation in children. TCRdb reanalysed the PCR reads using MiXCR and keeps one entry per CDR3 protein. The sample holds 80,000 to 95,000 distinct CDR3 sequences; 7% to 10% are singletons and the top ten take approximately 7%. Sequencing used PBMCs from the stem cell graft donor, obtained from the stem cell graft. The source is a human donor who donated a stem cell graft to a child with congenital amegakaryocytic thrombocytopenia. CDR3s include the opening cysteine and the closing phenylalanine or tryptophan. Fields, in order: V gene, J gene, clone size, CDR3 protein. The size entry gives once, few, many, or a class for an expanded clone.

>TRBV5-1|TRBJ2-5|many
CASSSVAGAETQYF
>TRBV12-3/TRBV12-4|TRBJ2-5|many
CASCSSGGVIEKTQYF
>TRBV20-1|TRBJ2-7|many
CSARPASSYEQYF
>TRBV7-2|TRBJ1-1|many
CASSQTIIQGTTEAFF
>TRBV12-3/TRBV12-4|TRBJ2-2|many
CASSLSGWDGELFF
>TRBV20-1|TRBJ1-5|many
CSAWTGAPNQPQHF
>TRBV7-9|TRBJ1-1|many
CASSSTGGNTEAFF
>TRBV3-1|TRBJ1-6|many
CASGEVDNSPLHF
>TRBV20-1|TRBJ2-3|many
CSAAGTSGFTDTQYF
>TRBV3-1|TRBJ2-1|many
CASTTGHNEQFF
>TRBV6-2/TRBV6-3|TRBJ2-1|many
CASSPHGSQYNEQFF
>TRBV4-1|TRBJ1-2|many
CASSQERWGYTF
>TRBV7-2|TRBJ2-1|many
CASSLGGGVYNEQFF
>TRBV20-1|TRBJ2-1|many
CSARDQGGRAGYNEQFF
>TRBV20-1|TRBJ2-3|many
CSAPLRDYPRDTQYF
>TRBV7-6|TRBJ2-1|many
CASSLDPPRLAGYNEQFF
>TRBV4-1|TRBJ2-5|many
CASSQEIGVLGETQYF
>TRBV5-1|TRBJ2-2|many
CASSSDYLDTGELFF
>TRBV20-1|TRBJ2-1|many
CSGDRVPYNEQFF
>TRBV7-2|TRBJ2-3|many
CASSWSGVTDTQYF
>TRBV12-3/TRBV12-4|TRBJ2-5|many
CASSHTARETQYF
>TRBV3-1|TRBJ2-5|many
CASSQLSVETQYF
>TRBV2|TRBJ1-5|few
CASRPGYNQPQHF
>TRBV7-6|TRBJ2-3|many
CASSLGKSTDTQYF
>TRBV7-2|TRBJ2-6|many
CASSLGRVLSGANVLTF
>TRBV5-6|TRBJ2-7|many
CASSLDPRDPYEQYF
>TRBV5-1|TRBJ1-4|many
CASSLGVAMGSGEKLFF
>TRBV5-1|TRBJ2-5|few
CASSLELADETQYF
>TRBV3-1|TRBJ1-2|many
CASSDGTGYGYTF